A single sample gave rise to the 3 T cell receptor beta chains below, sequenced in a study of T-cell reconstitution after alpha-beta-depleted transplantation in children. As it was prepared, the TCRbeta library received unique molecular identifiers. TCRdb ran MiXCR on the PCR reads and lists one entry per CDR3 protein. Found here are under 6,500 distinct CDR3 sequences, 16% of them singletons; the top ten hold roughly 13%. Material: PBMCs, mostly from graft donor cells, obtained 60 days after TCRalphabeta/CD19-depleted stem cell transplant. The receptors originated from a male patient younger than 18 who had a stem cell transplant for acute myeloid leukemia, so the T cells may come from the graft donor.

This clonotype counts as medium-sized. The chain has TRBV7-9 and TRBJ1-6; the match to TRBD1 covers 7 bases. The ends lost 2 bases at V and 7 bases at J; junction bases unmatched: 8. The CDR3 spans 16 residues. Germline CDR1 reads SEHNR; CDR2 reads FQNEAQ (reference sequence). The CDR3 DNA is TGTGCCAGCAGCTTACGAACAGGGGCTGGGAATTCACCCCTCCACTTT. Its translation is CASSLRTGAGNSPLHF. The variable domain in full, with the rest retrieved from reference TRBV7-9 and TRBJ1-6, is DTGVSQNPRHKITKRGQNVTFRCDPISEHNRLYWYRQTLGQGPEFLTYFQNEAQLEKSRLLSDRFSAERPKGSFSTLEIQRTEQGDSAMYLCASSLRTGAGNSPLHFGNGTRLTVT.

J is TRBJ2-3 and V is TRBV4-3; no definite D call. Germline CDR1 reads LGHNA; CDR2 reads YSLEER. The CDR3 runs to 14 residues. The germline V and J ends were trimmed by 1 base and 4 bases, with 9 bases remaining between them. This CDR3 reads CASSQAAGADTQYF. CDR3 DNA sequence: TGCGCCAGCAGCCAAGCAGCTGGGGCAGATACGCAGTATTTT.

This clonotype appeared a few times. V gene TRBV24-1 combines with J gene TRBJ2-1; 8 bases are a match to TRBD2. The length of the CDR3 is 14 residues. The germline V gene encodes CDR1 KGHDR and CDR2 SFDVKD. V gave up 9 bases and J gave up 6 bases; unmatched junction bases: 9. CDR3 nucleotide sequence: TGTGCCACCGGCAAGACGGGACTAGGCAATGAGCAGTTCTTC. Translated, it gives CATGKTGLGNEQFF.